This T cell receptor (beta chain) originates from a study of metastatic and nonmetastatic thyroid tumors. Study summary: The study looked at repertoires side by side in blood and in tumor or nodule tissue from malignant and benign thyroid patients.

Study conclusions and caveats: Patients with malignant thyroid tumors reportedly had significantly higher TCR beta diversity than those with benign nodules, in blood and tumor.

Among the patients, none had received any treatment before thyroid surgery. This CDR3 has 14 amino acids. CDR1 is MNHEY, CDR2 SVGAGI, per germline. In the original processing: Researchers built a distant-metastasis classifier for papillary thyroid cancer that drew on CDR3 differences across clinicopathological groups. TCRdb redid the clone calls on the PCR reads using MiXCR. TCRdb assigned the V and J calls; the authors' analysis was not used. The data hold about 28,000 clones, with under 25% observed a single time. This clone has a handful of counts. Its antigen remains unknown. Germline is not matched at one junction end, which may reflect a read error.

The clonotype was recovered from a female donor with papillary thyroid cancer or a benign thyroid nodule (not recorded which). Some clones in this sample may be carry-over from other donors' samples. This chain uses TRBV6-5 with TRBJ2-7, with 7 bases fitting TRBD1. The sequencing input was blood. CDR3 in amino acids: CASIYDREPYEQYF. CDR3 DNA sequence: TGTGCCAGCATTTACGACAGGGAACCCTACGAGCAGTACTTC.